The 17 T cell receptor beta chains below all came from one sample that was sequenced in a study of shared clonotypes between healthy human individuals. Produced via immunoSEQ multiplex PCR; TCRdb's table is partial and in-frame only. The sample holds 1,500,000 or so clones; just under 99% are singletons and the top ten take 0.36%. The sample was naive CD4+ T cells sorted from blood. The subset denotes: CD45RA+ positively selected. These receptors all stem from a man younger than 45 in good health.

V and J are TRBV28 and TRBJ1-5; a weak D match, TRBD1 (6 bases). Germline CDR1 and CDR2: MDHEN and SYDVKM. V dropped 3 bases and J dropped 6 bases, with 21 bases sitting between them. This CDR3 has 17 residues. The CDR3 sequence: CASSFDLRGSFAQPQHF. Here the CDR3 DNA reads TGTGCCAGCAGTTTTGATTTAAGGGGGAGCTTTGCTCAGCCCCAGCATTTT.

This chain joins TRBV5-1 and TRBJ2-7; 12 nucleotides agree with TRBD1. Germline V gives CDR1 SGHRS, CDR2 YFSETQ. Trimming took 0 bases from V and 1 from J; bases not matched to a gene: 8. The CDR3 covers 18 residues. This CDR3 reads CASSLGPPGQGASYEQYF. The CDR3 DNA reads TGCGCCAGCAGCTTGGGACCCCCGGGACAGGGGGCTTCCTACGAGCAGTACTTC.

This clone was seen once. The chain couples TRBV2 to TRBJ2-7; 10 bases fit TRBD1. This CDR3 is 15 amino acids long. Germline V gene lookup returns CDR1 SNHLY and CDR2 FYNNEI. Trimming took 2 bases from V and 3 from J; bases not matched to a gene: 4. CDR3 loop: CASSENWDRGYEQYF. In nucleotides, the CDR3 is TGTGCCAGCAGTGAAAATTGGGACAGGGGCTACGAGCAGTACTTC. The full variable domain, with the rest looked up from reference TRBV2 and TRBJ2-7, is EPEVTQTPSHQVTQMGQEVILRCVPISNHLYFYWYRQILGQKVEFLVSFYNNEISEKSEIFDDQFSVERPDGSNFTLKIRSTKLEDSAMYFCASSENWDRGYEQYFGPGTRLTVT.

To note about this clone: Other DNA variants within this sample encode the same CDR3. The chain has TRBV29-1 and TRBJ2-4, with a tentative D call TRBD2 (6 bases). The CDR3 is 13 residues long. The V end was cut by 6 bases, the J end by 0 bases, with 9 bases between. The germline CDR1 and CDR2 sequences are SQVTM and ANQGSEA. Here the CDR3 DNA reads TGCAGCGTAGCCGGGAGAGCCAAAAACATTCAGTACTTC. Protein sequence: CSVAGRAKNIQYF.

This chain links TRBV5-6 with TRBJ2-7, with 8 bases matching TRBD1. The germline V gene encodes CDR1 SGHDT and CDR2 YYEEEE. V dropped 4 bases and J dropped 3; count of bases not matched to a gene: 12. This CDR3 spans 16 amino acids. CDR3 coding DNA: TGTGCCAGCAGCCCAGGGGGCGGTCCGACTGGCTACGAGCAGTACTTC. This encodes CASSPGGGPTGYEQYF. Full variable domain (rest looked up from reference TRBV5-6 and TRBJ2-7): DAGVTQSPTHLIKTRGQQVTLRCSPKSGHDTVSWYQQALGQGPQFIFQYYEEEERQRGNFPDRFSGHQFPNYSSELNVNALLLGDSALYLCASSPGGGPTGYEQYFGPGTRLTVT.

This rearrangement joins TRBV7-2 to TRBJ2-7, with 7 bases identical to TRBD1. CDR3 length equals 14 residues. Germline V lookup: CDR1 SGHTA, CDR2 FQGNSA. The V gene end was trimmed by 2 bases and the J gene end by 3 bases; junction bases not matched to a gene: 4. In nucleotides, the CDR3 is TGTGCCAGCAGCTTACAGGGACAGCGCTACGAGCAGTACTTC. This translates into CASSLQGQRYEQYF.

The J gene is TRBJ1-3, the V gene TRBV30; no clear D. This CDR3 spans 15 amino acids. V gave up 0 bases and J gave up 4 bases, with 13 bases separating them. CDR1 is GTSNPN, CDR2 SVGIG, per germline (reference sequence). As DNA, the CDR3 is TGTGCCTGGAGTGTACTCCGGCGTCCAGGAAACACCATATATTTT. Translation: CAWSVLRRPGNTIYF.

CDR3: CSASGSGEQYF. CDR3 in DNA: TGCAGTGCTAGCGGGAGCGGCGAGCAGTACTTC. The gene calls are TRBV20-1 and TRBJ2-7; D is possibly TRBD2 (6 bases). Germline V gene lookup returns CDR1 DFQATT and CDR2 SNEGSKA (reference sequence). The V and J ends lost 3 bases and 6 bases respectively, with 9 bases between them. The CDR3 consists of 11 residues.

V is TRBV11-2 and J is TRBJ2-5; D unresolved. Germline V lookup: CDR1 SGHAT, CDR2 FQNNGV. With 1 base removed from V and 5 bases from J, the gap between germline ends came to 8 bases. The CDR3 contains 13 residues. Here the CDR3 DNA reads TGTGCCAGCAGCTTAGGTGCCCAGGAGACCCAGTACTTC. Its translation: CASSLGAQETQYF.

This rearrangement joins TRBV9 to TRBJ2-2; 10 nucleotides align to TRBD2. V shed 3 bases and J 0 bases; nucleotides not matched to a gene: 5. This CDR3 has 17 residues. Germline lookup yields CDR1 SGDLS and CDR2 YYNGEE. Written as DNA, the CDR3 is TGTGCCAGCAGCGCAAGGACTAGCGGTTCGAACACCGGGGAGCTGTTTTTT. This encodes CASSARTSGSNTGELFF.

Written as DNA, the CDR3 is TGTGCCAGCAGTTTGCCCGGAGGTTATGGCTACACCTTC. Amino acid sequence: CASSLPGGYGYTF. The V and J genes are TRBV28 and TRBJ1-2; unclear D gene. V lost 3 bases and J 5 bases, leaving 10 bases between the germline ends. Germline CDR1 is MDHEN and CDR2 is SYDVKM. This CDR3 is built from 13 residues.

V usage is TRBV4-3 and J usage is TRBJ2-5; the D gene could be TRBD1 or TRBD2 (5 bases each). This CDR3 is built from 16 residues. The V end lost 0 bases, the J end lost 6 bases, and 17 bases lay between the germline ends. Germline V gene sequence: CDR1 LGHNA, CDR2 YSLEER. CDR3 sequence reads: CASSQDLLRGRKTQYF. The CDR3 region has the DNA TGCGCCAGCAGCCAAGATCTCTTGAGGGGAAGAAAGACCCAGTACTTC.

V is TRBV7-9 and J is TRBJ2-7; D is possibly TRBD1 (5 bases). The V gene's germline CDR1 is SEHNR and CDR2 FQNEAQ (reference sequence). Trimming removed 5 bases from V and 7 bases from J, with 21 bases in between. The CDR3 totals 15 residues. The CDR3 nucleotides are TGTGCCAGCAGCCCCGAACCCAGGGTTTTCAGTGAGCAGTACTTC. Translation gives CASSPEPRVFSEQYF.

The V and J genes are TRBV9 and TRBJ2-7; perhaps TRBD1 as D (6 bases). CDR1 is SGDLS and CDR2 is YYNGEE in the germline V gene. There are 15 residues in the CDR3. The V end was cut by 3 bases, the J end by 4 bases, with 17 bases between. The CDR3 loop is CASSAGGALGYEQYF. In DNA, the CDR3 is TGTGCCAGCAGCGCTGGGGGCGCCCTGGGGTACGAGCAGTACTTC. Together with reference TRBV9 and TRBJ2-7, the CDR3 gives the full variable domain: DSGVTQTPKHLITATGQRVTLRCSPRSGDLSVYWYQQSLDQGLQFLIQYYNGEERAKGNILERFSAQQFPDLHSELNLSSLELGDSALYFCASSAGGALGYEQYFGPGTRLTVT.

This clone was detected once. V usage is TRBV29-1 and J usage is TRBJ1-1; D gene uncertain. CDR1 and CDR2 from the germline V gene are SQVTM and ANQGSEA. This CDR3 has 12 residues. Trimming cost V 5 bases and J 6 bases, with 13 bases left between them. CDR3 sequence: CSVYKGYSEAFF. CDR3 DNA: TGCAGCGTTTATAAGGGTTACTCTGAAGCTTTCTTT.

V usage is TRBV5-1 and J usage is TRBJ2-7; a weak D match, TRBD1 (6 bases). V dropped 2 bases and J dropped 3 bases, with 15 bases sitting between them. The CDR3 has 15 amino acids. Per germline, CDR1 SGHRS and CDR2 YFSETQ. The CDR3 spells CASSFGRGNYYEQYF. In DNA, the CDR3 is TGCGCCAGCAGCTTCGGCAGGGGAAATTACTACGAGCAGTACTTC.

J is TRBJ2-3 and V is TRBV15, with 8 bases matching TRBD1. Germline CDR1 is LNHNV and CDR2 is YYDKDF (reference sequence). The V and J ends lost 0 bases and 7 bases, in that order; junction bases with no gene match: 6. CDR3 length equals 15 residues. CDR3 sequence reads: CATSRDRTGGNTQYF. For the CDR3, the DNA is TGTGCCACCAGCAGAGATCGCACAGGGGGTAATACGCAGTATTTT. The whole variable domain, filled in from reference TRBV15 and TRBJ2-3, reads DAMVIQNPRYQVTQFGKPVTLSCSQTLNHNVMYWYQQKSSQAPKLLFHYYDKDFNNEADTPDNFQSRRPNTSFCFLDIRSPGLGDTAMYLCATSRDRTGGNTQYFGPGTRLTVL.